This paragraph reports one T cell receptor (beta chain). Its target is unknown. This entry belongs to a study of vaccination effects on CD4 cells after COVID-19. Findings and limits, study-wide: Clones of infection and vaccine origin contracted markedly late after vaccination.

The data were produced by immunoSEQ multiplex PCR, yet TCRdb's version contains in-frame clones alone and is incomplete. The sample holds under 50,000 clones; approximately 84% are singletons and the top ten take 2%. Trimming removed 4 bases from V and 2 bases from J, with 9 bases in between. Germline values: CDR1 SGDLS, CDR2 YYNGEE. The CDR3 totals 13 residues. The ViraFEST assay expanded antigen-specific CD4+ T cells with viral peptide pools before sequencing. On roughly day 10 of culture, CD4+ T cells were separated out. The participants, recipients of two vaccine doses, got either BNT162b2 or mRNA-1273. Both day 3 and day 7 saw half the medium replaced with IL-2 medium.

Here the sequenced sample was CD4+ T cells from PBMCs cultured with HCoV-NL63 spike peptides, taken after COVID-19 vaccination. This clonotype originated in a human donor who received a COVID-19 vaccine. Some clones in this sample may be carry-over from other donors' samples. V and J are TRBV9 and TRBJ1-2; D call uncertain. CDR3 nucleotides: TGTGCCAGCAGCCTGACGGTCAACTATGGCTACACCTTC. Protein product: CASSLTVNYGYTF. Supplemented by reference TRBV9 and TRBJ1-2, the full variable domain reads DSGVTQTPKHLITATGQRVTLRCSPRSGDLSVYWYQQSLDQGLQFLIQYYNGEERAKGNILERFSAQQFPDLHSELNLSSLELGDSALYFCASSLTVNYGYTFGSGTRLTVV.